This TCR beta chain was captured in a study of T cells expressing NK-cell markers (dated by TCRdb to 2020 to 2021). Looking at the study overall: In sorted CD3+CD56+NKG2C+, CD3+CD56+NKG2C- and CD3+CD56-NKG2C+ T-cell subsets from roughly 8 donors, TCR beta-chain repertoires were profiled. Seven of the eight sequenced donors were HCMV-seropositive and one was HCMV-seronegative. All eight donors whose samples were sequenced were randomly selected healthy volunteers, three of them men and five women. The libraries were sequenced on Illumina HiSeq 2000/2500, MiSeq or NextSeq, producing 2 x 150 bp reads. Points the paper makes about the study in general: For five or six donors, the dominant CD3+CD56+NKG2C+ clonotypes were among the top 10 CD8+ clonotypes and accounted for about 1.0-8% of CD8+ T cells. It remained unclear whether the expanded NKG2C-expressing T cell clones were specific for HCMV antigens. Those dominant clonotypes were again the most abundant among CD3+CD56-NKG2C+ cells in a handful of donors, at about 25-65%.

CDR1 and CDR2 were assigned from the germline V gene (reference sequence) as MNHNY and SVGAGI. Spanning cysteine to phenylalanine, the CDR3 consists of 13 amino acids. Only the protein sequence is given. Sequencing was carried out with an Illumina HiSeq 2000. TCR beta cDNA libraries were prepared using 5'RACE template switching, which introduced a universal primer site and unique molecular identifiers. cDNA synthesis was primed from the TCR beta constant segment and was followed by two successive PCR amplification steps. The paper's data handling went like this. MIGEC was used to demultiplex reads and group the reads by UMI, and MiTCR was used to assemble and quantify clonotypes. To remove erroneous sequences, TCR cDNA sequences were retained only when supported by two or more reads. The tcR package was used for downstream repertoire analysis, with clonotypes matched between fractions based on CDR3 nucleotide sequence plus V segment. VDJmatch was used to annotate antigen specificity against VDJdb, with one amino acid substitution allowed in CDR3. After TCRdb reprocessed the reads, each CDR3 protein sequence was kept as one row, without DNA. These V and J calls are TCRdb output, not the study's own analysis. The sample table holds over 350,000 distinct CDR3 sequences. Roughly 10% of the sample is in the top ten clones.

To determine HCMV serostatus, a commercial ELISA kit was used to detect HCMV-specific IgG in serum. Peripheral blood mononuclear cells were isolated from blood by Ficoll density gradient centrifugation. Of note for this clonotype: This receptor's antigen is unknown.

This receptor chain uses TRBV6-6 and TRBJ1-3. The origin of this receptor is a woman aged 50 to 65 in good health. Donor details come from another sample of the same person, matched by shared clones. The sequenced sample consisted of blood T cells: a sorted CD56 or NKG2C T cell subset, CD4+ or CD8+ T cells, or bulk PBMC T cells (not recorded which). The CDR3 is CASSSSVGNTIYF.